This T cell receptor delta chain is drawn from a study of gamma-delta chains in newborns, infants, children. Across the whole study: Innate gammadelta T cells reportedly expand polyclonally right after birth, driven by microbial exposure, per the title.

TCRdb redid the clone calls on the reads with CATT. The sample lists over 2,500 delta-chain clones; about 50% were seen once. Germline V gene lookup returns CDR1 GEAIGNYY and CDR2 EKD. This CDR3 has 16 amino acids. V lost 4 bases, J lost 0 bases, and 10 bases stayed unmatched. This clone was seen a few times. This TCR was sampled from a child who received the measles vaccine. The J gene is TRDJ1, the V gene TRDV2, with 7 positions matching TRDD3. The sample consisted of blood. Here the CDR3 DNA reads TGTGCCTGTGAGCTACTGGGGAGCCGGTACACCGATAAACTCATCTTT. It translates to CACELLGSRYTDKLIF.